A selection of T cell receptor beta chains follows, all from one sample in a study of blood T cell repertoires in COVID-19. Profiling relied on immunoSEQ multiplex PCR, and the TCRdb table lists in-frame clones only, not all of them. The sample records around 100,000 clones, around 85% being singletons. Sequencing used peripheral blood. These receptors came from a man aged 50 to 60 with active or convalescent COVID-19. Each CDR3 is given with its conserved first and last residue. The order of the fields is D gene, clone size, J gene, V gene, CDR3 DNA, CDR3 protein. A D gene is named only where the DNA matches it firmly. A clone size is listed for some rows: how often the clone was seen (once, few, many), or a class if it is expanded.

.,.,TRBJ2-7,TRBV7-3,TGTGCCAGCAGCCCGGGCGGCGGGATAACCTACGAGCAGTACTTC,CASSPGGGITYEQYF
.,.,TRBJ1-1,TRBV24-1,TGTGCCACCAGTGATCCGGCCCATACAGGGTCCACTGAAGTTTTCTTT,CATSDPAHTGSTEVFF
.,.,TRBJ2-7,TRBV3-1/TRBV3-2,TGTGCCAGCAGCCAAGTCGGGACACACTCCTACGAGCAGTACTTC,CASSQVGTHSYEQYF
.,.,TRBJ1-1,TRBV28,TGTGCCAGCAGTAACTCGCCACCCGGAGCTTTCTTT,CASSNSPPGAFF
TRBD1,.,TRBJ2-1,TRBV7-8,TGTGCCAGCAGCTTGGACAGGGGGGCCTACAATGAGCAGTTCTTC,CASSLDRGAYNEQFF
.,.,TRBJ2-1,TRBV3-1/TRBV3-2,TGTGCCAGCTCGGAGCGGTACAATGAGCAGTTCTTC,CASSERYNEQFF
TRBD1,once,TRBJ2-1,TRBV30,TGTGCCTGGAGTGCAAGACAGGGGGTTACCTACAATGAGCAGTTCTTC,CAWSARQGVTYNEQFF
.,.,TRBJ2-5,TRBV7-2,TGTGCCAGCAGCCCCCGAGTACTAGGACCGGAGACCCAGTACTTC,CASSPRVLGPETQYF
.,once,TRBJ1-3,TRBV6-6,TGTGCCAGCAATTCGGGGGGGGCGCGATTAGGAAACACCATATATTTT,CASNSGGARLGNTIYF
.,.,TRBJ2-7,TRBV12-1,TGTGCCAGCCAAGGCGGGAGGCCCTACGAGCAGTACTTC,CASQGGRPYEQYF
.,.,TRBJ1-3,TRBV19,TGTGCCACCTCAGGGGAGTGGGGAAACACCATATATTTT,CATSGEWGNTIYF